The 32 T cell receptor beta chains presented below share a single source sample, sequenced in a study of cytomegalovirus exposure and HLA in healthy donors (dated by TCRdb to the late 2010s). Library generation was performed with the immunoSEQ multiplex PCR assay. For the multiplex PCR, a mixture combining 60 forward primers for TCR Vbeta segments and 13 reverse primers for TCR Jbeta segments was used. TCRdb provides this immuneACCESS table in a form limited to in-frame rearrangements. Some clones are lacking; in checked studies, under half of them reflect an unresolved V gene, and why the rest are absent is not known. This sample lists 200,000 or so clones; 82% were detected once. The ten largest clonotypes hold 0.075% to 0.1% of the sample. Sequences were obtained from PBMCs. Every receptor here comes from a boy aged 2 to 10 in good health and CMV-seronegative.

The chain has TRBV2 and TRBJ2-1, with a weak D call TRBD2 (6 bases). V was shortened by 6 bases and J by 2 bases, with 11 bases between the two germline ends. The CDR3 spans 14 residues. CDR1 is SNHLY and CDR2 is FYNNEI in the germline V gene. This CDR3 reads CASRLLAPYNEQFF. In DNA form, the CDR3 reads TGTGCCAGCAGGCTACTAGCTCCCTACAATGAGCAGTTCTTC.

The V gene is TRBV2, the J gene TRBJ2-7, with D perhaps TRBD2 (6 bases). In germline, CDR1 is SNHLY, CDR2 FYNNEI. V gave up 7 bases and J gave up 6 bases, with 19 bases separating them. The CDR3 consists of 14 residues. CDR3 DNA: TGTGCCAGCACTTTCGGGGGTATCGGGGGCGAGCAGTACTTC. This encodes CASTFGGIGGEQYF.

This chain connects TRBV7-2 to TRBJ2-1, with D possibly TRBD2 on 5 matching bases. V dropped 1 base and J dropped 1 base, with 11 bases sitting between them. Germline assignment: CDR1 SGHTA and CDR2 FQGNSA. The CDR3 extends over 16 amino acids. CDR3 nucleotide sequence: TGTGCCAGCAGCTTAGGGACTCGTCATTCCTACAATGAGCAGTTCTTC. Amino acids: CASSLGTRHSYNEQFF.

This chain's CDR3 is CASSPPGQPFDTQYF. The CDR3, as DNA: TGTGCCAGCTCACCGCCCGGACAGCCCTTTGATACGCAGTATTTT. J is TRBJ2-3 and V is TRBV18; possible D gene TRBD1, 6 bases. The V end lost 3 bases, the J end lost 6 bases, and 16 bases lay between the germline ends. Germline V gene lookup returns CDR1 KGHSH and CDR2 LQKENI. This CDR3 region has 15 residues.

The V gene is TRBV7-9, the J gene TRBJ2-5; 10 bases fit TRBD2. The J segment lost 0 bases and the V segment lost 7 bases, leaving 11 bases of the junction unmatched. From germline, CDR1 is SEHNR and CDR2 FQNEAQ (reference sequence). The CDR3 is 17 residues long. CDR3 coding DNA: TGTGCCAGCACCTCGTCGCGGCTAGCGGGGGACCAAGAGACCCAGTACTTC. Translating gives CASTSSRLAGDQETQYF.

The chain couples TRBV6-5 to TRBJ2-3; 13 bases line up with TRBD2. Germline V gene lookup returns CDR1 MNHEY and CDR2 SVGAGI. The CDR3 extends over 16 amino acids. Trimming removed 4 bases from V and 1 base from J; junction bases left unmatched: 2. The CDR3 spells CASSSTSGGRTDTQYF. CDR3 nucleotides: TGTGCCAGCAGTTCGACTAGCGGGGGGCGCACAGATACGCAGTATTTT.

The chain links TRBV7-8 to TRBJ2-7; 12 bases match TRBD1. Germline-derived CDR1 and CDR2 are SGHVS and FQNEAQ. V shed 3 bases and J 3 bases; nucleotides not matched to a gene: 6. The CDR3 contains 16 residues. In DNA, the CDR3 is TGTGCCAGCAGCTTCTGGGACAGGGGGCCCCACTACGAGCAGTACTTC. This gives the protein CASSFWDRGPHYEQYF.

This chain uses TRBV5-1 with TRBJ1-2; 9 bases align to TRBD1. Germline V gene sequence: CDR1 SGHRS, CDR2 YFSETQ. CDR3 length: 16 amino acids. V shed 0 bases, J shed 5 bases, and the junction held 8 bases outside the gene matches. The CDR3 region has the DNA TGCGCCAGCAGCTTGGCCGGGACAGGGTATCCGTATGGCTACACCTTC. Translated: CASSLAGTGYPYGYTF.

This chain connects TRBV7-6 to TRBJ2-5; the D gene is possibly TRBD1 (5 bases). Germline V gene lookup returns CDR1 SGHVS and CDR2 FNYEAQ. The CDR3 runs 15 residues. The germline V and J ends were trimmed by 4 bases and 5 bases, with 17 bases remaining between them. The CDR3 reads CASSSRVVGRETQYF. Written as DNA, the CDR3 is TGTGCCAGCAGCTCCCGAGTAGTGGGGCGGGAGACCCAGTACTTC.

The gene calls are TRBV13 and TRBJ1-2; D is ambiguous. The length of the CDR3 is 14 residues. V lost 2 bases, J lost 0 bases, and 7 bases lay in between. Germline CDR1 is PRHDT and CDR2 is FYEKMQ (reference sequence). The CDR3 spells CASSLRQANYGYTF. The CDR3 nucleotides read TGTGCCAGCAGCTTAAGGCAGGCTAACTATGGCTACACCTTC.

The V call is TRBV19, the J call TRBJ1-6, with 7 bases matching TRBD1. V gave up 0 bases and J gave up 7 bases; unmatched junction bases: 6. Germline V gene data show CDR1 as LNHDA and CDR2 as SQIVND (reference sequence). The CDR3 is 16 residues long. CDR3 amino acids: CASSIDRTGVNSPLHF. CDR3 DNA: TGTGCCAGTAGTATAGATCGCACAGGGGTGAATTCACCCCTCCACTTT.

V gene TRBV15 combines with J gene TRBJ1-5, with a tentative D call TRBD1 (6 bases). Trimming took 4 bases from V and 6 from J, leaving 19 bases between them. The length of the CDR3 is 16 residues. CDR1 and CDR2 from the germline V gene are LNHNV and YYDKDF (reference sequence). The CDR3 bases are TGTGCCACCAGCAAACGGACAGCTCTACAGGGTCAGCCCCAGCATTTT. Protein sequence: CATSKRTALQGQPQHF.

V usage is TRBV6-1 and J usage is TRBJ2-7; 7 nucleotides align to TRBD1. Per germline, CDR1 MNHNS and CDR2 SASEGT. V was clipped by 8 bases and J by 1 base; unmatched bases: 5. This CDR3 is built from 13 residues. The CDR3 bases are TGTGCCAGCCGTACGGGACAGTCCTACGAGCAGTACTTC. Its protein product is CASRTGQSYEQYF.

The rearrangement links TRBV6-1 to TRBJ2-3; 9 bases agree with TRBD2. V was pared by 8 bases and J by 2 bases, with 2 bases of the junction left unmatched. CDR3 length: 13 amino acids. From germline, CDR1 is MNHNS and CDR2 SASEGT. The DNA of the CDR3 is TGTGCCAGCGCGGGGGGGCCCACAGATACGCAGTATTTT. Translated: CASAGGPTDTQYF.

The V gene is TRBV2, the J gene TRBJ2-5; 7 bases align to TRBD2. J lost 5 bases, V lost 0 bases, and 12 bases had no gene match. The CDR3 has 17 residues. Germline V gene sequence: CDR1 SNHLY, CDR2 FYNNEI. Here the CDR3 reads CASSEASGGPEGETQYF. The CDR3 DNA is TGTGCCAGCAGTGAAGCGTCGGGGGGACCCGAGGGGGAGACCCAGTACTTC.

The rearrangement uses TRBV7-2 and TRBJ2-7, with D possibly matching TRBD2 (7 bases). This CDR3 has 15 amino acids. V was clipped by 5 bases and J by 3 bases, with 17 bases between them. Germline CDR1 and CDR2: SGHTA and FQGNSA. The CDR3: CASSLEGGASYEQYF. The CDR3 DNA follows: TGTGCCAGCAGCCTCGAGGGGGGGGCAAGCTACGAGCAGTACTTC.

The gene calls are TRBV5-4 and TRBJ2-3; TRBD2 agrees at 11 bases. V lost 4 bases to trimming and J lost 4 bases; unmatched junction nucleotides: 5. CDR1 is SGHNT, CDR2 YYREEE, per germline (reference sequence). The CDR3 covers 15 residues. The DNA of the CDR3 is TGTGCCAGCAGCGTGACTAGCGGGGCTTCAGATACGCAGTATTTT. It translates to CASSVTSGASDTQYF.

The J gene is TRBJ1-1, the V gene TRBV29-1, with D maybe TRBD1 (6 bases). The V end lost 0 bases, the J end lost 6 bases, and 14 bases lay between the germline ends. Per germline, CDR1 SQVTM and CDR2 ANQGSEA. This CDR3 region has 14 residues. CDR3 coding DNA: TGCAGCGTTGAAGATCTTCAGGGGTCGGCTGAAGCTTTCTTT. Translation gives CSVEDLQGSAEAFF.

This chain joins TRBV30 and TRBJ1-1; no clear D gene. Trimming removed 2 bases from V and 3 bases from J, with 10 bases in between. CDR1 GTSNPN and CDR2 SVGIG come from the germline V gene (reference sequence). The CDR3 extends over 13 amino acids. As DNA, the CDR3 is TGTGCCTGGAGTCGGGGTGGGGACACTGAAGCTTTCTTT. Encoded protein: CAWSRGGDTEAFF. The full variable domain, its missing parts supplied by reference TRBV30 and TRBJ1-1, is SQTIHQWPATLVQPVGSPLSLECTVEGTSNPNLYWYRQAAGRGLQLLFYSVGIGQISSEVPQNLSASRPQDRQFILSSKKLLLSDSGFYLCAWSRGGDTEAFFGQGTRLTVV.

This rearrangement joins TRBV7-2 to TRBJ2-3; D ambiguous. This CDR3 has 15 amino acids. Germline-derived CDR1 and CDR2 are SGHTA and FQGNSA. V was cut by 3 bases and J by 0 bases, with 10 bases left in between. The CDR3 reads CASSFGGPSTDTQYF. The CDR3 bases are TGTGCCAGCAGCTTTGGCGGCCCCAGCACAGATACGCAGTATTTT.

This chain joins TRBV11-2 and TRBJ2-7, with TRBD1 identical over 7 bases. Germline values: CDR1 SGHAT, CDR2 FQNNGV. CDR3 length: 14 residues. The V segment lost 3 bases and the J segment 1 base; nucleotides outside the gene matches: 3. The CDR3 is CASSFTGASYEQYF. As DNA, the CDR3 is TGTGCCAGCAGCTTTACAGGGGCTTCCTACGAGCAGTACTTC.

The chain employs TRBV4-2 and TRBJ1-1, with 11 bases that match TRBD1. The V gene's germline CDR1 is LGHNA and CDR2 YNFKEQ. The CDR3 runs 15 residues. Trimming cost V 4 bases and J 5 bases; bases outside gene matches: 6. CDR3 amino acids: CASSPPGTGGTEAFF. CDR3 sequence (DNA): TGTGCCAGCAGCCCACCTGGGACAGGGGGAACTGAAGCTTTCTTT.

The chain is built from TRBV21-1 and TRBJ1-2. TRBV21-1 is a recognized pseudogene. The CDR3 has 15 residues. The CDR3 protein is CASSGPLGGTGGYTF. The DNA for the CDR3 is TGTGCCAGCAGCGGACCCCTGGGGGGTACGGGGGGCTACACCTTC.

This rearrangement joins TRBV7-2 to TRBJ1-2; 8 bases map to TRBD1. This CDR3 is 16 amino acids long. After removal of 5 bases from V and 8 bases from J, the junction contained 16 bases not matched to a gene. Germline-derived CDR1 and CDR2 are SGHTA and FQGNSA. CDR3 loop: CASSPGPLDRGLGYTF. The CDR3 DNA follows: TGTGCCAGCAGCCCGGGCCCACTTGACAGGGGACTAGGCTACACCTTC. Full variable domain (remainder filled in from reference TRBV7-2 and TRBJ1-2): GAGVSQSPSNKVTEKGKDVELRCDPISGHTALYWYRQSLGQGLEFLIYFQGNSAPDKSGLPSDRFSAERTGGSVSTLTIQRTQQEDSAVYLCASSPGPLDRGLGYTFGSGTRLTVV.

J is TRBJ2-1 and V is TRBV7-2, with 9 bases fitting TRBD1. This CDR3 has 18 amino acids. Germline trimming cut 5 bases from V and 0 bases from J; bases unmatched to any gene: 11. The germline gives CDR1 SGHTA, CDR2 FQGNSA. CDR3 in amino acids: CASSAGTGYDPSYNEQFF. For the CDR3, the DNA is TGTGCCAGCAGCGCGGGGACAGGGTACGACCCCTCCTACAATGAGCAGTTCTTC.

This chain uses TRBV10-3 with TRBJ1-2; 7 bases align to TRBD1. In germline, CDR1 is ENHRY, CDR2 SYGVKD. There are 16 residues in the CDR3. With V trimmed by 7 bases and J by 3 bases, 14 bases remained unmatched. CDR3 nucleotides: TGTGCCATCAAAAGGTCGTGGACAGGAGTCTACTATGGCTACACCTTC. Residues: CAIKRSWTGVYYGYTF.

The chain carries TRBV6-1 and TRBJ1-1, with D tentatively TRBD1 (6 bases). The CDR3 contains 11 residues. Germline CDR1 MNHNS, CDR2 SASEGT. The V end was cut by 5 bases, the J end by 11 bases, with 12 bases between. Here the CDR3 reads CASSKQGAAFF. Here the CDR3 DNA reads TGTGCCAGCAGTAAACAGGGTGCGGCTTTCTTT.

The V and J genes are TRBV7-6 and TRBJ2-5, with TRBD2 identical over 9 bases. The ends lost 1 base at V and 4 bases at J; junction bases unmatched: 4. The CDR3 has 15 residues. In germline, CDR1 is SGHVS, CDR2 FNYEAQ. This CDR3 is CASSLGGGARETQYF. The CDR3, as DNA: TGTGCCAGCAGCTTAGGCGGGGGGGCCCGAGAGACCCAGTACTTC.

The gene calls are TRBV7-2 and TRBJ2-7; D possibly corresponds to TRBD2 (6 bases). Trimming stripped 3 bases from V and 5 bases from J, with 17 bases between. Germline values: CDR1 SGHTA, CDR2 FQGNSA. This CDR3 has 15 residues. CDR3 in DNA: TGTGCCAGCAGCTTGGGGCGGGGCCCTTTGAACGAGCAGTACTTC. This gives the protein CASSLGRGPLNEQYF.

The genes are TRBV10-3 and TRBJ2-1; 10 bases agree with TRBD1. The CDR3 spans 20 residues. V shed 4 bases and J 6 bases; nucleotides not matched to a gene: 21. Looked up from germline, CDR1 is ENHRY and CDR2 is SYGVKD. The CDR3 spells CAISGPPRTGGSGLGNEQFF. The DNA of the CDR3 is TGTGCCATCAGTGGGCCTCCCCGGACAGGGGGAAGCGGATTAGGCAATGAGCAGTTCTTC.

This chain joins TRBV6-5 and TRBJ2-7; D is undetermined. Trimming took off 0 bases at V and 9 bases at J, with 12 bases between the two ends. This CDR3 comprises 13 residues. The germline V gene has CDR1 MNHEY and CDR2 SVGAGI. This CDR3 reads CASSYSDGDRQYF. The CDR3 DNA sequence: TGTGCCAGCAGTTACTCTGACGGAGATAGGCAGTACTTC.

The chain uses TRBV13 and TRBJ1-1, with 8 bases lining up with TRBD1. V dropped 5 bases and J dropped 3; count of bases not matched to a gene: 14. The germline gives CDR1 PRHDT, CDR2 FYEKMQ (reference sequence). This CDR3 contains 17 residues. The CDR3 nucleotides read TGTGCCAGCAGCCCCCTCGGGGGCCAGGGGGCGGACACTGAAGCTTTCTTT. This translates into CASSPLGGQGADTEAFF.